These 21 T cell receptor beta chains share one sample of origin, sequenced in a study of radiotherapy plus CTLA-4 blockade in lung cancer. Profiled with immunoSEQ multiplex PCR; TCRdb holds only in-frame clones, not every one. The data contain 40,000 to 50,000 clones, about 74% of them singletons. The sample in question was peripheral blood, obtained from a patient treated with radiotherapy plus ipilimumab. All receptors come from a human donor with non-small cell lung cancer who had stable disease on radiotherapy plus ipilimumab.

The chain carries TRBV11-2 and TRBJ1-2, with unresolved D. Looked up from germline, CDR1 is SGHAT and CDR2 is FQNNGV. The CDR3 loop spans 13 amino acids. The ends were cut back, 4 bases at V and 3 bases at J, with 9 bases in the middle. The CDR3 DNA sequence: TGTGCCAGCAGCTCAGACGTTTACTATGGCTACACCTTC. Encoded protein: CASSSDVYYGYTF. The complete variable domain, with remaining parts taken from reference TRBV11-2 and TRBJ1-2, reads EAGVAQSPRYKIIEKRQSVAFWCNPISGHATLYWYQQILGQGPKLLIQFQNNGVVDDSQLPKDRFSAERLKGVDSTLKIQPAKLEDSAVYLCASSSDVYYGYTFGSGTRLTVV.

J is TRBJ1-6 and V is TRBV27; D gene uncertain. The CDR3 length is 12 residues. In germline, CDR1 is MNHEY, CDR2 SMNVEV (reference sequence). V was pared by 2 bases and J by 7 bases, with 3 bases between. The CDR3 sequence: CASSLQNSPLHF. CDR3 nucleotide sequence: TGTGCCAGCAGTTTACAGAATTCACCCCTCCACTTT.

The V call is TRBV12-5, the J call TRBJ2-2, with D possibly being TRBD1 (6 bases). The CDR3 loop spans 18 amino acids. Per germline, CDR1 LGHNT and CDR2 FRNRAP. The germline V and J ends were trimmed by 1 base and 6 bases, with 21 bases remaining between them. CDR3: CASGLDDALSKGAGELFF. The CDR3 nucleotides are TGTGCTAGTGGTTTGGACGATGCCCTCAGTAAGGGGGCCGGGGAGCTGTTTTTT.

The chain links TRBV19 to TRBJ1-1, with D perhaps matching TRBD1 (6 bases). The CDR3 spans 14 residues. V was pared by 3 bases and J by 2 bases, with 10 bases between. Looked up from germline, CDR1 is LNHDA and CDR2 is SQIVND (reference sequence). CDR3 DNA sequence: TGTGCCAGTAGTATTCTAGGGGGTAACACTGAAGCTTTCTTT. This encodes CASSILGGNTEAFF.

This clone appeared a few times. The rearrangement links TRBV6-6 to TRBJ2-7, with a possible D match to TRBD1 (6 bases). CDR3 length: 16 amino acids. Germline V gene data show CDR1 as MNHNY and CDR2 as SVGAGI (reference sequence). Trimming cost V 6 bases and J 2 bases, with 20 bases left between them. The CDR3 loop is CASSPARGTRAYEQYF. The CDR3 nucleotides read TGTGCCAGCAGCCCCGCCAGGGGAACACGGGCCTACGAGCAGTACTTC.

V is TRBV5-6 and J is TRBJ1-4; D may be TRBD1 (6 bases). Trimming removed 6 bases from V and 0 bases from J, with 15 bases in between. The CDR3 loop spans 16 amino acids. Germline-derived CDR1 and CDR2 are SGHDT and YYEEEE. The DNA of the CDR3 is TGTGCCAGCAACGAGTGGGGGCTTGCAACTAATGAAAAACTGTTTTTT. This encodes CASNEWGLATNEKLFF. The whole variable domain, filled in from reference TRBV5-6 and TRBJ1-4, reads DAGVTQSPTHLIKTRGQQVTLRCSPKSGHDTVSWYQQALGQGPQFIFQYYEEEERQRGNFPDRFSGHQFPNYSSELNVNALLLGDSALYLCASNEWGLATNEKLFFGSGTQLSVL.

This sequence joins TRBV7-8 and TRBJ2-2; weak D call: TRBD2 (6 bases). The germline gives CDR1 SGHVS, CDR2 FQNEAQ. Trimming removed 1 base from V and 4 bases from J, with 13 bases in between. The CDR3 totals 16 residues. The chain's CDR3 is CASSLGRGKGTGELFF. The CDR3 DNA sequence: TGTGCCAGCAGCTTAGGGCGGGGTAAAGGCACCGGGGAGCTGTTTTTT.

V gene TRBV29-1 combines with J gene TRBJ2-7, with TRBD1 matching 8 bases. Germline V gives CDR1 SQVTM, CDR2 ANQGSEA. J gave up 7 bases and V 4 bases, and 9 bases lay outside the gene matches. There are 13 residues in the CDR3. The CDR3 coding sequence is TGCAGCGTTGTAGCAGGGGGCCTGGGGGAGCAGTACTTC. It codes for CSVVAGGLGEQYF.

The chain employs TRBV30 and TRBJ2-1; possible D gene TRBD1, 5 bases. The V and J ends lost 5 bases and 0 bases respectively, with 8 bases between them. The CDR3 is 13 amino acids. The V gene's germline CDR1 is GTSNPN and CDR2 SVGIG (reference sequence). The chain's CDR3 is CAWETDSYNEQFF. CDR3 in DNA: TGTGCCTGGGAGACAGACTCCTACAATGAGCAGTTCTTC.

This chain links TRBV29-1 with TRBJ2-3; D might be TRBD2 (6 bases). V dropped 4 bases and J dropped 6 bases, with 11 bases sitting between them. CDR1 is SQVTM, CDR2 ANQGSEA, per germline. This CDR3 region has 12 residues. CDR3 loop: CSVGWGVDTQYF. CDR3 DNA: TGCAGCGTTGGTTGGGGGGTGGATACGCAGTATTTT.

This chain uses TRBV11-3 with TRBJ2-1, with D perhaps matching TRBD1 (6 bases). The germline V and J ends were trimmed by 0 bases and 2 bases, with 11 bases remaining between them. Germline CDR1 and CDR2: SGHNT and YENEEA. This CDR3 comprises 16 residues. CDR3 DNA sequence: TGTGCCAGCAGCTTAGATCATACAGGGCCCTACAATGAGCAGTTCTTC. It codes for CASSLDHTGPYNEQFF. Combining the CDR3 with reference TRBV11-3 and TRBJ2-1 gives the whole variable domain EAGVVQSPRYKIIEKKQPVAFWCNPISGHNTLYWYLQNLGQGPELLIRYENEEAVDDSQLPKDRFSAERLKGVDSTLKIQPAELGDSAVYLCASSLDHTGPYNEQFFGPGTRLTVL.

The rearrangement joins TRBV7-2 to TRBJ1-6; 8 bases align to TRBD1. CDR1 and CDR2 (germline): SGHTA, FQGNSA. The CDR3 is 14 amino acids. V gave up 4 bases and J gave up 6 bases; unmatched junction bases: 2. The CDR3 DNA sequence: TGTGCCAGCAGCTGGGACAGGCCTAATTCACCCCTCCACTTT. Amino acids: CASSWDRPNSPLHF.

In its sample, this clone was seen once. The V call is TRBV15, the J call TRBJ2-3, with 9 bases that match TRBD2. V lost 2 bases and J lost 2; bases outside the gene matches: 11. Germline V gene data show CDR1 as LNHNV and CDR2 as YYDKDF (reference sequence). The CDR3 has 18 amino acids. The CDR3 sequence is CATSRNSRLAGYTDTQYF. DNA of the CDR3: TGTGCCACCAGCAGAAACTCGCGCCTAGCGGGGTACACAGATACGCAGTATTTT.

In its sample, this clone was seen a few times. In nucleotides, the CDR3 is TGTGCCAGTAGCATCTTCGGAGGATACAATGAGCAGTTCTTC. It codes for CASSIFGGYNEQFF. V is TRBV19 and J is TRBJ2-1; a possible D gene is TRBD2 (5 bases). Deletions cut 6 bases from V and 4 bases from J, with 13 bases between. The germline V gene encodes CDR1 LNHDA and CDR2 SQIVND (reference sequence). The CDR3 sequence is 14 residues long.

This clone showed up just a few times. Other DNA sequences of this sample code for an identical CDR3. The chain joins TRBV4-3 to TRBJ1-4; 7 nucleotides line up with TRBD1. The germline gives CDR1 LGHNA, CDR2 YSLEER. V lost 0 bases and J lost 6; bases outside the gene matches: 7. The CDR3 spans 16 residues. The CDR3 DNA is TGCGCCAGCAGCCAAGATCAGGGACAGTCTCATGAAAAACTGTTTTTT. As protein: CASSQDQGQSHEKLFF.

This clone was seen a handful of times. The chain recombines TRBV6-6 with TRBJ2-2; TRBD1 is a possible D gene (5 bases). The length of the CDR3 is 14 residues. The ends were cut back, 6 bases at V and 5 bases at J, with 13 bases in the middle. Germline V gene sequence: CDR1 MNHNY, CDR2 SVGAGI (reference sequence). DNA of the CDR3: TGTGCCAGCAGGGTCACAAGGGGAACCGGGGAGCTGTTTTTT. Its protein is CASRVTRGTGELFF.

The chain is built from TRBV7-9 and TRBJ2-1, with 8 bases fitting TRBD1. CDR3 length equals 15 residues. CDR1 is SEHNR and CDR2 is FQNEAQ in the germline V gene (reference sequence). With V trimmed by 2 bases and J by 9 bases, 9 bases remained unmatched. CDR3 bases: TGTGCCAGCAGCTTATCCCCAGGGGGCGGATCTGAGCAGTTCTTC. Its translation: CASSLSPGGGSEQFF.

The J gene is TRBJ1-1, the V gene TRBV30, with D hard to call. Trimming pared 0 bases from V and 5 bases from J, leaving 13 bases between. This CDR3 contains 14 residues. Looked up from germline, CDR1 is GTSNPN and CDR2 is SVGIG (reference sequence). CDR3 residues: CAWSVGEGGTEAFF. Here the CDR3 DNA reads TGTGCCTGGAGTGTTGGGGAGGGTGGAACTGAAGCTTTCTTT.

In its sample, this clone was seen once. The rearrangement links TRBV5-4 to TRBJ1-3; D not resolved. This CDR3 contains 14 residues. Looked up from germline, CDR1 is SGHNT and CDR2 is YYREEE (reference sequence). Trimming took 0 bases from V and 0 from J, leaving 4 bases between them. CDR3 region: CASSLDSSGNTIYF. CDR3 sequence (DNA): TGTGCCAGCAGCTTGGACAGCTCTGGAAACACCATATATTTT.

The chain combines TRBV9 with TRBJ1-1; a weak D match, TRBD1 (5 bases). The CDR3 is 15 residues long. V was cut by 3 bases and J by 2 bases, with 14 bases left in between. Germline values: CDR1 SGDLS, CDR2 YYNGEE. The CDR3 DNA is TGTGCCAGCAGCGCGTATCAAGGGGTAAACACTGAAGCTTTCTTT. The encoded protein is CASSAYQGVNTEAFF.

This clone was observed at least ten times. The CDR3 reads CASSLAVSQPQHF. CDR3 in DNA: TGTGCCAGCAGCTTGGCGGTATCTCAGCCCCAGCATTTT. The rearrangement joins TRBV5-6 to TRBJ1-5; no clear D. Germline CDR1 and CDR2: SGHDT and YYEEEE. The CDR3 has 13 amino acids. V was clipped by 0 bases and J by 6 bases, with 7 bases between them.